The source of this T cell receptor beta chain is a study of CD8+ T cells in alopecia areata. Across the study: Treated patients received oral tofacitinib, 5 to 10 mg twice daily. Overall study results and limits: On tofacitinib, scalp clonality and expanded CD8+ clones among top 100 fell significantly. Clonality in lesional scalp, especially alopecia totalis/universalis, exceeded that of normal scalp.

Treatment noted: oral pan-JAK inhibitor, 5-10 mg twice daily. With respect to this clone: Its cognate antigen is unknown.

cDNA reverse transcribed from extracted RNA served as the sequencing template. Sequencing was performed with immunoSEQ multiplex PCR; in TCRdb, only in-frame clones are kept and a portion is missing. The table shows about 220,000 clones, with about 50% occurring only once. Germline V lookup: CDR1 WSHSY, CDR2 SAAADI. The CDR3 extends over 15 amino acids. The V gene lost 6 bases and the J gene lost 2 bases, with 15 bases spanning the gap. Sequenced here: CD4+ T cells sorted from blood, sampled at week 4, from a patient treated with tofacitinib. The source of this sequence is a human donor with alopecia areata. The rearrangement links TRBV10-2 to TRBJ2-3; possible D gene TRBD2, 7 bases. The CDR3 here is CASRTGGPFTDTQYF. CDR3 coding DNA: TGCGCCAGCAGAACCGGGGGGCCGTTCACAGATACGCAGTATTTT.